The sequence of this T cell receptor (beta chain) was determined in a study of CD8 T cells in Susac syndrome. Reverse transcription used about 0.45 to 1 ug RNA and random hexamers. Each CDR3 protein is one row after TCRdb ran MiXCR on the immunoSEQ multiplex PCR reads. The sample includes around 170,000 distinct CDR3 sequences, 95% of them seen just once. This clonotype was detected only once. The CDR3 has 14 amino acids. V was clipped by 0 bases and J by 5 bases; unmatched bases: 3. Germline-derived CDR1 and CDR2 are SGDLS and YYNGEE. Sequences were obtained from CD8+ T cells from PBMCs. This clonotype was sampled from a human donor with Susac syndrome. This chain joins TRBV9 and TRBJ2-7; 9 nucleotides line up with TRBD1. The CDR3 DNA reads TGTGCCAGCAGCGTAGGGGACAGGGTCCACGAGCAGTACTTC. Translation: CASSVGDRVHEQYF. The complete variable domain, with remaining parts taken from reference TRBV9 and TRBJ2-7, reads DSGVTQTPKHLITATGQRVTLRCSPRSGDLSVYWYQQSLDQGLQFLIQYYNGEERAKGNILERFSAQQFPDLHSELNLSSLELGDSALYFCASSVGDRVHEQYFGPGTRLTVT.